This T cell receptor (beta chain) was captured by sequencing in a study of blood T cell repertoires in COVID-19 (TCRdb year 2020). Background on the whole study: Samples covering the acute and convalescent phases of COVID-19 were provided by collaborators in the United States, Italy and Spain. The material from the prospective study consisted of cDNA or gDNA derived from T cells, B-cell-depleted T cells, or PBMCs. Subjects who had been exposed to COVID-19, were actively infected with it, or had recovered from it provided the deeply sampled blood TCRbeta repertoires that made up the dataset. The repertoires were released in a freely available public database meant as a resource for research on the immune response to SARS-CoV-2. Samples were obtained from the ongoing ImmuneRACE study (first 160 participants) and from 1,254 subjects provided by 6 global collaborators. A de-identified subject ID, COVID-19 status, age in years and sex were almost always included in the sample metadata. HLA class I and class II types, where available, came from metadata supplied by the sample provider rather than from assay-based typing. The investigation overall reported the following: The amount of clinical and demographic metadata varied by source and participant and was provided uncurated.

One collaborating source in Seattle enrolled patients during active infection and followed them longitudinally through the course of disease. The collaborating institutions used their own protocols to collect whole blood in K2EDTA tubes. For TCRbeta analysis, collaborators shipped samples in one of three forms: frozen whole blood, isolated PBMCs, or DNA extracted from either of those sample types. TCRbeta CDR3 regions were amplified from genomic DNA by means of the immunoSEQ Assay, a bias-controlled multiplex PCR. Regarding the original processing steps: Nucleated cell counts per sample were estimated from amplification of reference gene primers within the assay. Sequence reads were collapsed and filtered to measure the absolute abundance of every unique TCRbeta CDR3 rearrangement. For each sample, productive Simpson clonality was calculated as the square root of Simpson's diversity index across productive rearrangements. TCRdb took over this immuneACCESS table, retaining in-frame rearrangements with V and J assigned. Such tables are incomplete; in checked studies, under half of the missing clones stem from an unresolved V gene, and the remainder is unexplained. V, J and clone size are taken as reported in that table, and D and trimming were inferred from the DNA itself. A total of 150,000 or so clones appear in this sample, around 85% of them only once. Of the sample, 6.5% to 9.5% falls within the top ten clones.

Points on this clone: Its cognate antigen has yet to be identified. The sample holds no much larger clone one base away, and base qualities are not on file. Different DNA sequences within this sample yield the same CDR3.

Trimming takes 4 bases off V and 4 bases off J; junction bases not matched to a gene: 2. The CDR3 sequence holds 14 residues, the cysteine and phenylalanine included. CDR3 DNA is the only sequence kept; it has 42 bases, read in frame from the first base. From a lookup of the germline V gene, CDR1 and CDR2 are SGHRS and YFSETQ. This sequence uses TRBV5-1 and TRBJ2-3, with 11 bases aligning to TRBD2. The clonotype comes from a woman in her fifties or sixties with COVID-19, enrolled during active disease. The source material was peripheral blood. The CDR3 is CASSLGLAADTQYF. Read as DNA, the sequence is TGCGCCAGCAGCCTGGGACTAGCGGCAGATACGCAGTATTTT.